These T cell receptor beta chains were read from a single sample in a study of blood T cell repertoires in COVID-19. Clones were sequenced by immunoSEQ multiplex PCR, and TCRdb holds only the in-frame ones, with some missing. The sample has some 170,000 clones; about 81% are singletons. Specimen: peripheral blood. The source of these receptors is an older woman with acute or convalescent COVID-19. Each CDR3 is given with its conserved first and last residue. D genes are given only for firm matches. Part of the rows lack a size; the others show once, few, many or a class for expanded clones.

v_call,d_call,clone_size,j_call,cdr3_aa,cdr3_nt
TRBV2,-,-,TRBJ2-6,CASLQGRPTGANVLTF,TGTGCCAGCCTACAGGGACGTCCTACTGGGGCCAACGTCCTGACTTTC
TRBV7-6,TRBD1,once,TRBJ1-4,CASSSGQQNEKLFF,TGTGCCAGCAGCTCGGGACAGCAAAATGAAAAACTGTTTTTT
TRBV6-6,-,-,TRBJ1-5,CASSRPLEAQHF,TGTGCCAGCAGTCGACCACTCGAGGCCCAGCATTTT
TRBV29-1,TRBD1,-,TRBJ2-5,CSVQGEETQYF,TGCAGCGTCCAGGGGGAAGAGACCCAGTACTTC
TRBV30,TRBD2,-,TRBJ2-1,CAWSARLAGAYNEQFF,TGTGCCTGGAGTGCCCGACTAGCGGGAGCATACAATGAGCAGTTCTTC
TRBV27,-,-,TRBJ2-3,CASSLFGTTDTQYF,TGTGCCAGCAGTTTATTCGGGACTACAGATACGCAGTATTTT
TRBV27,-,-,TRBJ1-2,CASSFMESGYGYTF,TGTGCCAGCAGTTTTATGGAGAGTGGCTATGGCTACACCTTC
TRBV4-3,-,-,TRBJ1-2,CASSPGAGSNYGYTF,TGCGCCAGCAGCCCCGGAGCAGGGTCTAACTATGGCTACACCTTC
TRBV5-4,-,-,TRBJ1-2,CASSLAQTARLGYTF,TGTGCCAGCAGCTTGGCCCAGACAGCCCGTCTTGGCTACACCTTC
TRBV7-2,-,-,TRBJ1-2,CASRDRFNYGYTF,TGTGCCAGCAGAGACAGGTTTAACTATGGCTACACCTTC
TRBV12-3/TRBV12-4,-,-,TRBJ1-6,CASSDWGNSPLHF,TGTGCCAGCAGTGACTGGGGCAATTCACCCCTCCACTTT
TRBV19,-,-,TRBJ2-3,CASSKPVALRHTQYF,TGTGCCAGTAGTAAGCCGGTCGCATTGCGGCATACGCAGTATTTT
TRBV28,TRBD1,-,TRBJ1-3,CASSLWEGANTIYF,TGTGCCAGCAGTTTATGGGAGGGGGCGAACACCATATATTTT
TRBV4-2,TRBD2,-,TRBJ2-3,CASSQVLAGGGTDTQYF,TGTGCCAGCAGCCAAGTTCTAGCGGGGGGGGGCACAGATACGCAGTATTTT
TRBV28,-,-,TRBJ2-7,CASSPGSIYEQYF,TGTGCCAGCAGCCCCGGTTCCATCTACGAGCAGTACTTC
TRBV18,-,-,TRBJ1-2,CASSPLGDYGYTF,TGTGCCAGCTCACCACTCGGGGACTATGGCTACACCTTC
TRBV30,-,-,TRBJ1-3,CAWIRAGSGNTIYF,TGTGCCTGGATTAGGGCAGGGTCTGGAAACACCATATATTTT
TRBV27,-,-,TRBJ2-2,CASLYRWNTGELFF,TGTGCCAGCCTTTACAGATGGAACACCGGGGAGCTGTTTTTT
TRBV7-2,TRBD1,-,TRBJ1-1,CASSLGGGLTEAFF,TGTGCCAGCAGCTTAGGAGGGGGCCTTACTGAAGCTTTCTTT
TRBV7-9,TRBD1,-,TRBJ1-6,CASSSGTANSPLHF,TGTGCCAGCAGCTCCGGGACAGCTAATTCACCCCTCCACTTT
TRBV28,-,once,TRBJ1-1,CASSLRNTEAFF,TGTGCCAGCAGTCTAAGGAACACTGAAGCTTTCTTT
TRBV4-1,-,once,TRBJ1-1,CASSQDFMNTEAFF,TGCGCCAGCAGCCAAGATTTTATGAACACTGAAGCTTTCTTT
TRBV7-6,-,-,TRBJ1-6,CASSPEVGRVGSPLHF,TGTGCCAGCAGCCCAGAGGTTGGCAGGGTTGGATCACCCCTCCACTTT
TRBV6-5,-,-,TRBJ2-1,CASHTRGRDNEQFF,TGTGCCAGCCACACAAGGGGTAGGGACAATGAGCAGTTCTTC
TRBV5-4,-,-,TRBJ2-2,CASSPGRGTGELFF,TGTGCCAGCAGCCCCGGACGGGGCACCGGGGAGCTGTTTTTT
TRBV6-2/TRBV6-3,-,-,TRBJ2-7,CASSPGGEQYF,TGTGCCAGCAGTCCCGGGGGCGAGCAGTACTTC
TRBV6-2/TRBV6-3,TRBD2,-,TRBJ2-7,CASSYRGLAGGPPSYEQYF,TGTGCCAGCAGTTACAGAGGACTAGCGGGAGGGCCCCCCTCCTACGAGCAGTACTTC
TRBV7-8,TRBD1,-,TRBJ2-7,CASSFWDRPYEQYF,TGTGCCAGCAGCTTTTGGGACAGGCCCTACGAGCAGTACTTC
TRBV6-5,TRBD1,-,TRBJ2-5,CASSRTGRQETQYF,TGTGCCAGCTCCCGGACAGGGCGTCAAGAGACCCAGTACTTC
TRBV7-2,-,-,TRBJ2-5,CASSLGGLKETQYF,TGTGCCAGCAGCTTGGGGGGGCTGAAAGAGACCCAGTACTTC
TRBV19,-,-,TRBJ2-3,CASSTDSSHTDTQYF,TGTGCCAGTAGTACGGACAGTTCCCACACAGATACGCAGTATTTT
TRBV2,-,few,TRBJ2-4,CASSELDSKLYF,TGTGCCAGCAGTGAGTTGGACAGCAAACTTTACTTC
TRBV28,-,-,TRBJ1-2,CASSLWAVYYGYTF,TGTGCCAGCAGTTTATGGGCAGTCTACTATGGCTACACCTTC
TRBV11-2,-,-,TRBJ2-1,CASSLPYNEQFF,TGTGCCAGCAGCTTACCATACAATGAGCAGTTCTTC
TRBV3-1/TRBV3-2,TRBD1,-,TRBJ1-2,CASTTRGTDYTF,TGTGCCAGCACCACAAGAGGGACAGACTACACCTTC
TRBV19,-,-,TRBJ1-4,CASSIKPFRHPGGEKLFF,TGTGCCAGTAGTATAAAACCCTTCAGGCACCCAGGAGGGGAAAAACTGTTTTTT
TRBV28,-,-,TRBJ1-6,CASSPTDTRSQDSPLHF,TGTGCCAGCAGCCCCACGGACACCCGTAGCCAAGATTCACCCCTCCACTTT
TRBV10-3,-,few,TRBJ1-2,CAIHQGDRRANYGYTF,TGTGCCATCCATCAAGGGGATCGAAGGGCCAACTATGGCTACACCTTC
TRBV28,-,-,TRBJ2-5,CASSFGGTQETQYF,TGTGCCAGCAGTTTCGGCGGAACCCAAGAGACCCAGTACTTC
TRBV6-5,TRBD1,-,TRBJ1-2,CATLGRGLGNYGYTF,TGTGCCACCCTCGGGAGGGGGCTCGGTAATTATGGCTACACCTTC
TRBV4-3,-,-,TRBJ2-7,CASSQDRQGILYF,TGCGCCAGCAGCCAAGATCGCCAGGGGATTCTCTACTTC
TRBV28,TRBD1,few,TRBJ1-6,CAGCKTGANSPLHF,TGTGCCGGGTGTAAGACAGGGGCCAATTCACCCCTCCACTTT
TRBV29-1,TRBD1,once,TRBJ1-1,CSAGRGQGGTEAFF,TGCAGCGCCGGGAGGGGACAGGGGGGGACTGAAGCTTTCTTT
TRBV25-1,TRBD1,-,TRBJ2-1,CASSEYRGQGENEQFF,TGTGCCAGCAGTGAATATAGGGGCCAGGGGGAGAATGAGCAGTTCTTC
TRBV6-1,-,-,TRBJ2-2,CASSARGTRGYTGELFF,TGTGCCAGCAGTGCCCGTGGGACAAGGGGGTACACCGGGGAGCTGTTTTTT
TRBV5-1,-,-,TRBJ1-1,CASSLADRSTEAFF,TGCGCCAGCAGCTTGGCCGACAGGTCCACTGAAGCTTTCTTT
TRBV20-1,TRBD2,-,TRBJ2-4,CSASWVDGGAKNIQYF,TGCAGTGCTAGTTGGGTCGACGGGGGGGCCAAAAACATTCAGTACTTC
TRBV19,-,-,TRBJ1-4,CASSINGGKNEKLFF,TGTGCCAGTAGTATAAACGGGGGAAAAAATGAAAAACTGTTTTTT
TRBV11-2,-,many,TRBJ1-4,CASSFLGQGNEKLFF,TGTGCCAGCAGCTTTTTAGGTCAGGGAAATGAAAAACTGTTTTTT
TRBV4-3,TRBD2,once,TRBJ2-1,CASSQDRLAGFYNEQFF,TGCGCCAGCAGCCAAGATCGCCTAGCGGGGTTCTACAATGAGCAGTTCTTC
TRBV3-1/TRBV3-2,-,-,TRBJ1-2,CASSQVTGGRGYTF,TGTGCCAGCAGCCAAGTTACCGGGGGGCGTGGCTACACCTTC
TRBV19,TRBD1,-,TRBJ1-1,CASNLQGTNTEAFF,TGTGCCAGTAACCTACAGGGGACGAACACTGAAGCTTTCTTT
TRBV5-1,TRBD1,-,TRBJ2-1,CASSRTGDEQFF,TGCGCCAGCAGCCGGACAGGGGATGAGCAGTTCTTC
TRBV6-5,-,-,TRBJ2-3,CASSPWDSSTDTQYF,TGTGCCAGCAGTCCCTGGGACTCAAGCACAGATACGCAGTATTTT